This T cell receptor (beta chain) is drawn from a study of T cells after yellow fever vaccination. Study as a whole: Any fraction with a low cell number was prepared using SMART-Seq v4 Ultra Low Input. Overall study findings and caveats: Post-booster repertoires contained most primary-vaccination clones again (96% CD4, about 90% CD8). A small proportion of clonotypes was detected in both the CD4 and CD8 compartments.

Production of TCR cDNA was by 5'RACE template switching, which also added a universal primer site and UMIs. One entry per CDR3 protein, called by TCRdb with MiXCR from the 5' RACE reads. The table records some 500,000 distinct CDR3 sequences, roughly 12% of them present only once. This clonotype was observed at least ten times. Its antigen is not known. Germline V CDR1 and CDR2: LGHNA, YSLEER. The V and J ends lost 6 bases and 7 bases, in that order; junction bases with no gene match: 12. This CDR3 is built from 15 residues. This TCR derives from a man younger than 40 who received the YFV17D yellow fever vaccine. Sequenced material: PBMCs, taken on the day of the yellow fever booster vaccination. J is TRBJ2-1 and V is TRBV4-3; 7 positions match TRBD2. The CDR3 bases are TGCGCCAGCAGTCAAACTAGCGCCAGACGGAATGAGCAGTTCTTC. Protein sequence: CASSQTSARRNEQFF.